The T cell receptor (beta chain) under discussion was sequenced for a study of T cells in Graves' hyperthyroidism and ophthalmopathy. Graves' hyperthyroidism was deemed stable absent ophthalmopathy progression within 18 months. TCR beta CDR3 regions were amplified from RNA transcripts. Carried out on the TCR CDR3, a first-round RT-PCR used the HTBI primer set. Each CDR3 protein is one row after TCRdb ran MiXCR on the multiplex PCR reads. The sample has about 520,000 distinct CDR3 sequences, about a fifth seen once. V was pared by 2 bases and J by 3 bases, with 11 bases between. Germline V gives CDR1 DFQATT, CDR2 SNEGSKA (reference sequence). The CDR3 consists of 13 residues.

Sequences were obtained from blood. The TCR sequence derives from a young man with Graves' hyperthyroidism. The V call is TRBV20-1, the J call TRBJ2-7; D is unclear. CDR3 coding DNA: TGCAGTGCTAGATCTATCGTAAACTACGAGCAGTACTTC. Its translation is CSARSIVNYEQYF.